The 14 T cell receptor beta chains listed next were all sequenced from one sample in a study of blood T cell repertoires in COVID-19. Repertoires were generated with immunoSEQ multiplex PCR, while TCRdb's copy carries only in-frame clones and drops some. The sample shows 250,000 to 350,000 clones, roughly 89% of them seen only once. The sequencing sample was made of PBMCs or T cells enriched from blood (not recorded which). The receptors here all came from a woman aged 18-29 years with acute COVID-19.

This clone was seen a handful of times. The V and J genes are TRBV14 and TRBJ2-7; D possibly corresponds to TRBD2 (6 bases). Between the trimmed V and J ends, which lost 0 bases and 6 bases, there was a span of 12 bases. The V gene's germline CDR1 is SGHDN and CDR2 FVKESK. The CDR3 contains 14 residues. CDR3 nucleotide sequence: TGTGCCAGCAGCCAAGATCATGGAGGGTCCGAGCAGTACTTC. It specifies CASSQDHGGSEQYF.

The sample holds a few counts of this clone. The V and J genes are TRBV28 and TRBJ2-7, with D perhaps TRBD2 (6 bases). Germline V gene data show CDR1 as MDHEN and CDR2 as SYDVKM. Deletions cut 11 bases from V and 2 bases from J, with 16 bases between. The CDR3 loop spans 13 amino acids. The CDR3, as DNA: TGTGCCGTTCAGCGGAGGGCTGCCTACGAGCAGTACTTC. It codes for CAVQRRAAYEQYF.

The chain carries TRBV18 and TRBJ2-7, with no clear D. V shed 0 bases and J shed 2 bases, with 8 bases lying between them. The CDR3 covers 14 residues. Germline CDR1 KGHSH, CDR2 LQKENI. In DNA form, the CDR3 reads TGTGCCAGCTCACCACCGTCAACTCCCTACGAGCAGTACTTC. This gives the protein CASSPPSTPYEQYF.

This clone was seen only once. The rearrangement links TRBV5-1 to TRBJ1-1; 8 bases map to TRBD1. The CDR3 is 18 residues long. Trimming took 4 bases from V and 3 from J; bases not matched to a gene: 17. CDR1 SGHRS and CDR2 YFSETQ come from the germline V gene. The CDR3 loop reads CASSRLRNTPGQDTEAFF. The CDR3 DNA reads TGCGCCAGCAGCCGCCTAAGGAATACACCGGGACAGGACACTGAAGCTTTCTTT.

This clone was detected only a few times. J is TRBJ2-3 and V is TRBV10-3, with 10 bases aligning to TRBD1. Germline CDR1 and CDR2: ENHRY and SYGVKD. V gave up 6 bases and J gave up 6 bases; unmatched junction bases: 6. The CDR3 sequence is 14 residues long. CDR3 DNA sequence: TGTGCCATCAGGATTGACAGGGGGCACGATACGCAGTATTTT. It encodes CAIRIDRGHDTQYF.

The chain couples TRBV6-5 to TRBJ1-6; D is uncertain. Germline V gene lookup returns CDR1 MNHEY and CDR2 SVGAGI. The germline V and J ends were trimmed by 1 base and 9 bases, with 10 bases remaining between them. This CDR3 contains 14 residues. CDR3 DNA: TGTGCCAGCAGTTACTGGCAACCTCCTTCACCCCTCCACTTT. As protein: CASSYWQPPSPLHF.

This clone has more than one count but fewer than ten. Within the sample, other DNA sequences also encode this same CDR3. The chain uses TRBV19 and TRBJ1-5; 8 bases align to TRBD1. With V trimmed by 3 bases and J by 5 bases, 6 bases remained unmatched. The CDR3 is 15 amino acids. Looked up from germline, CDR1 is LNHDA and CDR2 is SQIVND (reference sequence). This chain's CDR3 is CASSIGSGGHQPQHF. The CDR3 DNA reads as TGTGCCAGTAGTATTGGGTCAGGGGGCCATCAGCCCCAGCATTTT.

This chain joins TRBV28 and TRBJ1-2; D possibly corresponds to TRBD1 (5 bases). Germline V CDR1 and CDR2: MDHEN, SYDVKM. Between the trimmed V and J ends, which lost 1 base and 5 bases, there was a span of 14 bases. The CDR3 has 15 amino acids. CDR3 coding DNA: TGTGCCAGCAGTTTATTAGGGGCTGACCCATATGGCTACACCTTC. Its translation is CASSLLGADPYGYTF.

The rearrangement links TRBV7-9 to TRBJ2-7; D is unclear. The ends were cut back, 4 bases at V and 2 bases at J, with 6 bases in the middle. CDR1 SEHNR and CDR2 FQNEAQ come from the germline V gene (reference sequence). The length of the CDR3 is 12 residues. The CDR3 DNA follows: TGTGCCAGCAGCTATAGCCCCTACGAGCAGTACTTC. Translated, it gives CASSYSPYEQYF.

The V and J genes are TRBV24-1 and TRBJ2-3; 7 bases align to TRBD2. This CDR3 is built from 15 residues. With V trimmed by 1 base and J by 2 bases, 2 bases remained unmatched. Germline V gives CDR1 KGHDR, CDR2 SFDVKD. Here the CDR3 reads CATSDLSGDTDTQYF. Written as DNA, the CDR3 is TGTGCCACCAGTGATTTAAGCGGGGACACAGATACGCAGTATTTT.

V and J are TRBV7-3 and TRBJ1-1; no clear D. Looked up from germline, CDR1 is SGHTA and CDR2 is FQGTGA. This CDR3 is built from 15 residues. V shed 0 bases and J shed 0 bases, with 8 bases lying between them. The CDR3: CASSLTPGLNTEAFF. The CDR3 bases are TGTGCCAGCAGCTTAACTCCGGGGTTGAACACTGAAGCTTTCTTT.

The genes are TRBV3-1 (or the pseudogene TRBV3-2) and TRBJ2-7; tentative D call: TRBD1 (6 bases). V was trimmed by 0 bases and J by 0 bases, leaving 15 bases between them. There are 17 residues in the CDR3. CDR1 LGHDT and CDR2 YNNKEL come from the germline V gene (reference sequence). CDR3 loop: CASSQDRVRGHSYEQYF. CDR3 nucleotide sequence: TGTGCCAGCAGCCAAGATCGAGTCAGGGGTCACTCCTACGAGCAGTACTTC.

The chain uses TRBV19 and TRBJ2-2, with a weak D call TRBD2 (6 bases). Germline CDR1 is LNHDA and CDR2 is SQIVND (reference sequence). Trimming cost V 4 bases and J 7 bases, with 13 bases left between them. The CDR3 covers 14 residues. CDR3: CASSSGIWGGELFF. The CDR3 DNA reads TGTGCCAGTAGTAGCGGGATATGGGGCGGGGAGCTGTTTTTT.

V gene TRBV19 combines with J gene TRBJ1-2; perhaps TRBD1 as D (6 bases). This CDR3 has 14 residues. Germline-derived CDR1 and CDR2 are LNHDA and SQIVND (reference sequence). Between the trimmed V and J ends, which lost 8 bases and 4 bases, there was a span of 17 bases. Written as DNA, the CDR3 is TGTGCCAGTTGGGGGGGGGCCGACTTCTATGGCTACACCTTC. Its protein is CASWGGADFYGYTF. The full variable domain, completed using reference TRBV19 and TRBJ1-2, is DGGITQSPKYLFRKEGQNVTLSCEQNLNHDAMYWYRQDPGQGLRLIYYSQIVNDFQKGDIAEGYSVSREKKESFPLTVTSAQKNPTAFYLCASWGGADFYGYTFGSGTRLTVV.